This T cell receptor beta chain derives from a study of shared clonotypes between healthy human individuals. General observations from the study: Naive subsets usually exceeded memory subsets in estimated richness.

The split of CD4+ cells yielded CD45RA+ naive and CD45RA-negative memory subsets. Generated by immunoSEQ multiplex PCR, the TCRdb table keeps only in-frame clones and is missing some. The sample records 950,000 to 1,200,000 clones, approximately 80% being singletons. A word on this clone: No antigen is known for it.

Sequencing was performed on memory CD4+ T cells from PBMCs. Described subset: CD45RA-negative fraction. The sequence came from a man aged 18 to 29 in good health. Some clones in this sample may be carry-over from other donors' samples.

DNA of the CDR3: TGTGCCAGCAAATGGACAGGGCCTATGGAGACCCAGTACTTC. Translated, it gives CASKWTGPMETQYF. The chain has TRBV6-1 and TRBJ2-5; TRBD1 matches at 8 bases. This CDR3 has 14 residues. The ends lost 7 bases at V and 5 bases at J; junction bases unmatched: 9. The V gene's germline CDR1 is MNHNS and CDR2 SASEGT.